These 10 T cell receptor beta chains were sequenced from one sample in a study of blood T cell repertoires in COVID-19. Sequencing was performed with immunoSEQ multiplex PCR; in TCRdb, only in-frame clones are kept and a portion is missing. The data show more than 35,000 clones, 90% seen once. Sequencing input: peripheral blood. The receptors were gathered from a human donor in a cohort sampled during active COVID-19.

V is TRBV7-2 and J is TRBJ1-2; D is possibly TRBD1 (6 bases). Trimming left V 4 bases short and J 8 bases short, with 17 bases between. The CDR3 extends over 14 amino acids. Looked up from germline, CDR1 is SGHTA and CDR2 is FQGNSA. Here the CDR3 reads CASSSTFQGTGYTF. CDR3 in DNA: TGTGCCAGCAGCTCCACGTTTCAGGGGACAGGCTACACCTTC.

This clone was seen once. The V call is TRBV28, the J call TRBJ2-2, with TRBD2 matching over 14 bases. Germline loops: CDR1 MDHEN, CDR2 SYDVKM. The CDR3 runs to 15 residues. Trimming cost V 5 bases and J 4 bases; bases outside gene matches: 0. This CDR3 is CASSGTSGGTGELFF. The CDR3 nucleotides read TGTGCCAGCAGTGGGACTAGCGGGGGCACCGGGGAGCTGTTTTTT.

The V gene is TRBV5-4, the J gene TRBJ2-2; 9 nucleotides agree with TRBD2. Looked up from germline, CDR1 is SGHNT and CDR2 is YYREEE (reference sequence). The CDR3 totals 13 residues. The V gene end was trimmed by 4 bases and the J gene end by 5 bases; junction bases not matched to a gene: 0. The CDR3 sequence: CASSGLATGELFF. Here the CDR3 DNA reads TGTGCCAGCAGCGGACTAGCGACCGGGGAGCTGTTTTTT.

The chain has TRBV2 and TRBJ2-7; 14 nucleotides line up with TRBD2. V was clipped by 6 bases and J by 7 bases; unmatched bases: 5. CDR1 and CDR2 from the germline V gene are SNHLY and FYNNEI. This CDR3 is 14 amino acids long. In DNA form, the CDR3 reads TGTGCCAGCAGGGGACTAGCGGGAGCAGGGGAGCAGTACTTC. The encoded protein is CASRGLAGAGEQYF.

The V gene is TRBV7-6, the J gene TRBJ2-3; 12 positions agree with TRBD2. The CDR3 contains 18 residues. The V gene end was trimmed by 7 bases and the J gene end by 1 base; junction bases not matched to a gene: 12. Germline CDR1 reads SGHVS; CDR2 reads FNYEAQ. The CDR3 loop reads CASTSRTSGMRGTDTQYF. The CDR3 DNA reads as TGTGCCAGCACCTCCCGGACTAGCGGGATGAGGGGCACAGATACGCAGTATTTT.

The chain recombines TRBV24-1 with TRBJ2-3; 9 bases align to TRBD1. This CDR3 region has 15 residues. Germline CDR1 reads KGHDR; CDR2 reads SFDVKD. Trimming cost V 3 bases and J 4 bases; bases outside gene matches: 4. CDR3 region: CATSDTRQGADTQYF. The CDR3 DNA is TGTGCCACCAGTGATACCCGACAGGGGGCAGATACGCAGTATTTT.

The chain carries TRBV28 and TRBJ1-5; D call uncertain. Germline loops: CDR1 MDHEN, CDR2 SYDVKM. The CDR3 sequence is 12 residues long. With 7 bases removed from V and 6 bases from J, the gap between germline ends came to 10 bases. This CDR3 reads CASTTKSQPQHF. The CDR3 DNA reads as TGTGCCAGCACCACAAAAAGTCAGCCCCAGCATTTT.

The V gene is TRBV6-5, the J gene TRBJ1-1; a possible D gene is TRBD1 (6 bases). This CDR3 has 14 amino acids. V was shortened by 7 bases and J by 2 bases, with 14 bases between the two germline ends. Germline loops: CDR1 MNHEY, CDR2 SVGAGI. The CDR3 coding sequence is TGTGCCAGCACACGGGGGGGGCCCAACACTGAAGCTTTCTTT. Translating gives CASTRGGPNTEAFF.

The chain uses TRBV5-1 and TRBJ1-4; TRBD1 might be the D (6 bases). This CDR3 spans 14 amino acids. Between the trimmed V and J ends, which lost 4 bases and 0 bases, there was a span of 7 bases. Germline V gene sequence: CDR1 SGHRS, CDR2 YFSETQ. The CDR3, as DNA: TGCGCCAGCAGCAAGGGGGCAACTAATGAAAAACTGTTTTTT. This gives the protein CASSKGATNEKLFF.

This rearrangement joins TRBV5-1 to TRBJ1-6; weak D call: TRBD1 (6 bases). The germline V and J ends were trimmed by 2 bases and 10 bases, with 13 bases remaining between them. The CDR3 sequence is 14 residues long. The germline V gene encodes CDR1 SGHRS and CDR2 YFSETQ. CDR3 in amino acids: CASSFFQGKSPLHF. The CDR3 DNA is TGCGCCAGCAGCTTTTTCCAGGGGAAGTCACCCCTCCACTTT.